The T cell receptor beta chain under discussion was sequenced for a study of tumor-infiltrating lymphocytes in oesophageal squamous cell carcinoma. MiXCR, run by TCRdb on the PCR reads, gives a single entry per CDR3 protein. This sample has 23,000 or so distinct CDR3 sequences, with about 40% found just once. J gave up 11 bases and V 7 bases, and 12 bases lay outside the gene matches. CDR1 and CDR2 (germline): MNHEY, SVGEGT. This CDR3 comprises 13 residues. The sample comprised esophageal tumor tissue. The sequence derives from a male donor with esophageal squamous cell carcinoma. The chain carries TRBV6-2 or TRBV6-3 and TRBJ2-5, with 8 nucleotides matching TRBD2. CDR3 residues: CASIRAGGGEQYF. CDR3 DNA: TGTGCCAGCATACGCGCGGGAGGAGGGGAGCAGTACTTC.